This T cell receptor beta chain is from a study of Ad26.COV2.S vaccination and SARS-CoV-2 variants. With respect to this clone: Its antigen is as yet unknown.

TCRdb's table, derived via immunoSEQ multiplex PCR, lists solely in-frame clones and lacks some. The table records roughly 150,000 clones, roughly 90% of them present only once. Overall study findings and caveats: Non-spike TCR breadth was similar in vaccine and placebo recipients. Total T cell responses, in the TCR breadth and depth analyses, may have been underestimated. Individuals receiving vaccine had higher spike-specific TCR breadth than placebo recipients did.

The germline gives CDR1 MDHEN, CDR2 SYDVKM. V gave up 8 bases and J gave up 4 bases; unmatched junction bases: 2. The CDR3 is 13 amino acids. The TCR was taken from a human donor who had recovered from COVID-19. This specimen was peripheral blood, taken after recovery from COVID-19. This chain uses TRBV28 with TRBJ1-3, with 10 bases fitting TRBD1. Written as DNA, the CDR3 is TGTGCCAGCGGGACAGGGGCAGGAAACACCATATATTTT. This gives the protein CASGTGAGNTIYF.